These 9 T cell receptor beta chains were all obtained from the same sample, sequenced in a study of identical twins. One entry per CDR3 protein, called by TCRdb with MiXCR from the 5' RACE reads. Found here are 500,000 to 650,000 distinct CDR3 sequences, roughly 7.1% of them singletons; the top ten hold less than 2%. These data are also associated with another study on yellow fever vaccine responses in identical twins.

Sequencing was performed on PBMCs. All receptors derive from a woman between 18 and 29 years old in good health.

The chain is built from TRBV4-1 and TRBJ2-1; 12 bases align to TRBD2. V trimming: 4 bases; J trimming: 5 bases; junction bases outside the gene matches: 12. CDR3 size: 18 residues. CDR1 and CDR2 (germline): MGHRA, YSYEKL. CDR3 loop: CASSLLPTSGSIHNEQFF. The CDR3 DNA is TGCGCCAGCAGCCTCCTGCCGACTAGCGGGAGTATCCACAATGAGCAGTTCTTC.

In its sample, this clonotype was seen many times. V usage is TRBV7-9 and J usage is TRBJ1-4; no firm D call. Deletions cut 6 bases from V and 8 bases from J, with 13 bases between. The CDR3 length is 13 residues. The germline gives CDR1 SEHNR, CDR2 FQNEAQ (reference sequence). The CDR3 nucleotides are TGTGCCAGCAGGCAGGTTTTGGACGAAAAACTGTTTTTT. This translates into CASRQVLDEKLFF.

The chain employs TRBV10-3 and TRBJ2-7; D gene unclear. The length of the CDR3 is 13 residues. Germline CDR1 ENHRY, CDR2 SYGVKD. With 5 bases removed from V and 0 bases from J, the gap between germline ends came to 8 bases. The CDR3 spells CAISPGSSYEQYV. For the CDR3, the DNA is TGTGCCATCAGTCCAGGTAGCTCCTACGAGCAGTACGTC.

In its sample, this clonotype was seen once. Given a much more abundant clone one base away, this may be a read error. The chain has TRBV28 and TRBJ2-3; TRBD1 agrees at 8 bases. The CDR3 has 15 amino acids. Germline CDR1 MDHEN, CDR2 SYDVKM. J gave up 2 bases and V 5 bases, and 6 bases lay outside the gene matches. The CDR3 is CASSGTGLNTDTQYF. CDR3 sequence (DNA): TGTGCCAGCAGTGGGACAGGCTTAAACACAGATACGCAGTATTTT.

This clonotype was seen at least ten times. The CDR3 loop reads CASSRTENEKLFF. CDR3 bases: TGCGCCAGCAGCCGGACAGAGAATGAAAAACTGTTTTTT. The chain uses TRBV4-1 and TRBJ1-4; a possible D gene is TRBD1 (6 bases). CDR3 length: 13 amino acids. The V end was cut by 4 bases, the J end by 5 bases, with 8 bases between. Per germline, CDR1 MGHRA and CDR2 YSYEKL.

The V gene is TRBV2, the J gene TRBJ2-5; TRBD2 matches 11 bases. Germline V gives CDR1 SNHLY, CDR2 FYNNEI. The CDR3 loop spans 14 amino acids. J was trimmed by 0 bases and V by 9 bases; bases with no gene match: 3. The CDR3 DNA reads TGTGCCAGAGAGACTAGCGGGAACCAAGAGACCCAGTACTTC. Translating gives CARETSGNQETQYF.

This chain joins TRBV3-1 and TRBJ2-5; 7 bases line up with TRBD2. V was clipped by 3 bases and J by 5 bases; unmatched bases: 12. The germline CDR1 and CDR2 sequences are LGHDT and YNNKEL (reference sequence). This CDR3 spans 16 amino acids. CDR3 region: CASSHWEAGVGETQYF. The CDR3 nucleotides read TGTGCCAGCAGCCATTGGGAGGCGGGAGTAGGTGAGACCCAGTACTTC.

This clonotype showed up many times. J is TRBJ2-1 and V is TRBV27, with 7 positions matching TRBD2. The CDR3 covers 15 residues. Germline values: CDR1 MNHEY, CDR2 SMNVEV (reference sequence). V shed 5 bases and J 4 bases; nucleotides not matched to a gene: 8. The CDR3 DNA is TGTGCCAGCAGTACTCAAGCGGGGCGGTACAATGAGCAGTTCTTC. Its protein is CASSTQAGRYNEQFF.

This chain joins TRBV27 and TRBJ2-7; the D gene is possibly TRBD2 (5 bases). Trimming removed 6 bases at V and 0 bases at J, with 12 bases between. Germline V gives CDR1 MNHEY, CDR2 SMNVEV (reference sequence). The CDR3 sequence is 14 residues long. The CDR3 here is CASSSSPLSYEQYF. The CDR3 DNA sequence: TGTGCCAGCAGCTCTAGCCCCCTCTCCTACGAGCAGTACTTC.